This paragraph reports one T cell receptor beta chain. Some clones are missing from TCRdb's copy, which holds only in-frame ones; the method was immunoSEQ multiplex PCR. In the table there are 50,000 to 55,000 clones, almost 85% of which are singletons. The CDR3 runs to 17 residues. Looked up from germline, CDR1 is SGHTS and CDR2 is YDEGEE. Germline trimming cut 2 bases from V and 5 bases from J; bases unmatched to any gene: 12. The data derive from a study of blood T cell repertoires in COVID-19. This TCR came from a human donor in a cohort sampled during active COVID-19. The rearrangement uses TRBV5-8 and TRBJ2-5; 10 nucleotides agree with TRBD2. Sequencing input: peripheral blood. The chain's CDR3 is CASSLGFTSGIAETQYF. CDR3 DNA: TGTGCCAGCAGCTTAGGGTTTACTAGCGGGATAGCGGAGACCCAGTACTTC.